The sequence of this TCR beta chain was determined in a study of cytomegalovirus exposure and HLA in healthy donors. The overall study: A prior study identified some 100 million unique TCR beta sequences from 200 million or so T cells. Within the Caucasian-associated ancestry cluster were around four fifths of the approximately 390 genotyped donors. General study results and limits: A later analysis reportedly found that, within productive TCRs, an Asian-associated ancestry cluster had fewer N-insertions than the mean observed across the roughly 700 donors.

Germline loops: CDR1 ENHRY, CDR2 SYGVKD. The CDR3 consists of 14 residues. The V and J ends lost 7 bases and 3 bases, in that order; junction bases with no gene match: 5. Of note for this clone: Its antigen is unknown.

PCR amplification relied on 60 Vbeta primers (plus 13 Jbeta primers). The table came from immunoSEQ multiplex PCR; TCRdb's copy has only in-frame clones and leaves some out. The sample has about 90,000 clones; approximately 80% are singletons. The clonotype was recovered from a man younger than 45 in good health and CMV-seronegative. Specimen: PBMCs. J is TRBJ2-2 and V is TRBV10-3; the match to TRBD1 covers 7 bases. CDR3 amino acids: CAITPGGYTGELFF. In DNA, the CDR3 is TGTGCCATCACCCCAGGGGGTTACACCGGGGAGCTGTTTTTT.